A single sample is the source of the 14 T cell receptor beta chains below, sequenced in a study of cytomegalovirus exposure and HLA in healthy donors. The PCR was carried out with 60 Vbeta primers and 13 Jbeta primers. Only in-frame clones appear in the TCRdb table, and some are missing; sequencing was by immunoSEQ multiplex PCR. This sample has more than 80,000 clones, with roughly 79% found just once. The material sequenced was PBMCs. The receptors here all came from a female donor in good health and CMV-seropositive.

This chain joins TRBV2 and TRBJ2-1; TRBD2 matches at 11 bases. This CDR3 is 14 amino acids long. Per the germline V gene, CDR1 is SNHLY and CDR2 is FYNNEI. V lost 4 bases to trimming and J lost 7 bases; unmatched junction nucleotides: 3. The CDR3 nucleotides read TGTGCCAGCAGTGTTAGCGGGGGGGCAAATGAGCAGTTCTTC. It is translated as CASSVSGGANEQFF.

The chain recombines TRBV4-3 with TRBJ1-2; maybe TRBD1 (6 bases). V lost 0 bases, J lost 2 bases, and 10 bases lay in between. Germline CDR1 LGHNA, CDR2 YSLEER. CDR3 size: 15 residues. The CDR3 reads CASSQEDTGNYGYTF. In DNA, the CDR3 is TGCGCCAGCAGCCAAGAAGACACAGGGAACTATGGCTACACCTTC.

The chain uses TRBV6-5 and TRBJ1-5; D perhaps matches TRBD1 (5 bases). The CDR3 is made up of 15 amino acids. Trimming removed 6 bases at V and 6 bases at J, with 18 bases between. The germline V gene has CDR1 MNHEY and CDR2 SVGAGI. The CDR3 sequence is CASRPDTTPGQPQHF. CDR3 DNA: TGTGCCAGCAGACCGGACACTACTCCGGGTCAGCCCCAGCATTTT.

J is TRBJ2-7 and V is TRBV28, with 8 bases fitting TRBD1. CDR1 and CDR2 from the germline V gene are MDHEN and SYDVKM. The length of the CDR3 is 19 residues. The V gene end was trimmed by 6 bases and the J gene end by 0 bases; junction bases not matched to a gene: 19. The CDR3 DNA is TGTGCCAGCAGGCCGCCGAGTTACAGGGACAGGAAAAACTCCTACGAGCAGTACTTC. Protein: CASRPPSYRDRKNSYEQYF.

V usage is TRBV4-3 and J usage is TRBJ1-2; D is ambiguous. The CDR3 extends over 13 amino acids. Trimming pared 0 bases from V and 2 bases from J, leaving 4 bases between. Germline V gene sequence: CDR1 LGHNA, CDR2 YSLEER. The DNA of the CDR3 is TGCGCCAGCAGCCAAGACCAGAACTATGGCTACACCTTC. It specifies CASSQDQNYGYTF.

The CDR3 region has the DNA TGTGCCAGCAGTTTCCAGGGGGCGGGGGACTATGGCTACACCTTC. It specifies CASSFQGAGDYGYTF. The V call is TRBV28, the J call TRBJ1-2, with 8 bases matching TRBD1. CDR1 is MDHEN and CDR2 is SYDVKM in the germline V gene. The CDR3 is 15 amino acids. V lost 3 bases and J lost 3; bases outside the gene matches: 6.

Only one count was recorded for this clone. Compared with germline, one end of the junction differs, possibly owing to a read error. The chain combines TRBV2 with TRBJ2-1, with 8 bases identical to TRBD1. Germline V lookup: CDR1 SNHLY, CDR2 FYNNEI. CDR3 size: 11 residues. The CDR3 is CASSGDRRRIF. CDR3 DNA: TGTGCCAGCAGTGGGGACAGGCGAAGGATCTTC.

The chain is built from TRBV10-3 and TRBJ1-5, with 7 nucleotides matching TRBD1. This CDR3 region has 15 residues. Germline V lookup: CDR1 ENHRY, CDR2 SYGVKD. The junction had 7 bases not matched to a gene; V was cut back by 6 bases and J by 2 bases. CDR3: CAISNDRAGNQPQHF. The DNA for the CDR3 is TGTGCCATCAGCAATGACAGGGCTGGCAATCAGCCCCAGCATTTT.

This CDR3 is CASSQEPGAGERDTDTQYF. CDR3 DNA: TGCGCCAGCAGCCAAGAACCAGGAGCGGGAGAGCGTGATACAGATACGCAGTATTTT. The rearrangement links TRBV4-3 to TRBJ2-3; the match to TRBD2 covers 8 bases. Germline V gives CDR1 LGHNA, CDR2 YSLEER. V lost 0 bases and J lost 3; bases outside the gene matches: 14. The CDR3 is 19 amino acids.

Here the CDR3 DNA reads TGTGCCAGCCCCTCTCCCTCCTCTGGGGCCAACGTCCTGACTTTC. Translating it yields CASPSPSSGANVLTF. This rearrangement joins TRBV7-9 to TRBJ2-6; D gene uncertain. Looked up from germline, CDR1 is SEHNR and CDR2 is FQNEAQ (reference sequence). Deletions cut 8 bases from V and 0 bases from J, with 11 bases between. This CDR3 is 15 amino acids long.

V gene TRBV7-2 combines with J gene TRBJ2-5; tentatively, D is TRBD2 (5 bases). The germline V gene encodes CDR1 SGHTA and CDR2 FQGNSA. CDR3 length equals 13 residues. V shed 3 bases and J shed 5 bases, with 10 bases lying between them. The CDR3 DNA sequence: TGTGCCAGCAGCTTCGGCGGGCTTGAGACCCAGTACTTC. Amino acids: CASSFGGLETQYF.

The J gene is TRBJ2-2, the V gene TRBV6-1; D uncertain. The CDR3 has 15 residues. CDR1 is MNHNS, CDR2 SASEGT, per germline. V lost 2 bases, J lost 1 base, and 8 bases lay in between. The CDR3 DNA reads as TGTGCCAGCAGTGAACAGGCAGGGAACACCGGGGAGCTGTTTTTT. Translated: CASSEQAGNTGELFF.

This clone was recorded once. The sample holds other DNA sequences that translate to the same CDR3. The chain combines TRBV6-5 with TRBJ1-5; the match to TRBD1 covers 9 bases. The germline gives CDR1 MNHEY, CDR2 SVGAGI. V was pared by 8 bases and J by 5 bases, with 7 bases of the junction left unmatched. This CDR3 spans 14 amino acids. The CDR3 is CASGTGTPYQPQHF. The CDR3 bases are TGTGCCAGCGGGACAGGGACACCCTATCAGCCCCAGCATTTT.

The V call is TRBV7-9, the J call TRBJ1-2; no definite D call. Trimming stripped 4 bases from V and 8 bases from J, with 11 bases between. Germline CDR1 and CDR2: SEHNR and FQNEAQ (reference sequence). The CDR3 has 12 residues. Here the CDR3 reads CASSSSPGGYTF. DNA of the CDR3: TGTGCCAGCAGCTCCTCCCCCGGGGGCTACACCTTC. Looking up the rest from reference TRBV7-9 and TRBJ1-2 gives the full variable domain: DTGVSQNPRHKITKRGQNVTFRCDPISEHNRLYWYRQTLGQGPEFLTYFQNEAQLEKSRLLSDRFSAERPKGSFSTLEIQRTEQGDSAMYLCASSSSPGGYTFGSGTRLTVV.